This TCR beta chain was obtained from a study of T-cell reconstitution after alpha-beta-depleted transplantation in children. Study findings and constraints: Surviving recipient cells, namely T cells and thymic progenitors, were the source of high day-60 TCRbeta diversity in some patients. Counts and diversity of T cells one year after transplant came mostly from newly produced T cells.

Many counts were recorded for this clonotype. Its target is not known. Researchers prepared the TCRbeta library using unique molecular identifiers, the study reports. MiXCR, applied by TCRdb to the PCR reads, yields one record per CDR3 protein. The data contain tens of thousands of distinct CDR3 sequences, just under 5% of them singletons. With 0 bases clipped from V and 6 bases from J, the junction kept 6 bases outside the gene matches. The CDR3 spans 16 residues. Germline values: CDR1 LGHNA, CDR2 YSLEER. The sample was PBMCs, mostly from graft donor cells, taken 180 days after TCRalphabeta/CD19-depleted stem cell transplant. V and J are TRBV4-3 and TRBJ2-3; 10 positions match TRBD2. This receptor was taken from a boy younger than two who had a stem cell transplant for acute myeloid leukemia, so the T cells may come from the graft donor. CDR3 residues: CASSQERAGGLDTQYF. The CDR3 region has the DNA TGCGCCAGCAGCCAAGAACGAGCGGGGGGGCTGGATACGCAGTATTTT.